This is a list of T cell receptor beta chains from one sample in a study of blood T cell repertoires in COVID-19. This table comes from immunoSEQ multiplex PCR, and its TCRdb copy is limited to in-frame clones, with some not included. Of approximately 53,000 clones listed, 83% are singletons. Sequencing input: peripheral blood. The receptor source for this set is a man aged 35-49 years with acute or convalescent COVID-19. CDR3s include the opening cysteine and the closing phenylalanine or tryptophan. Rows may omit the clone size; those that give it use once, few, many or a size class.

abundance: -; j_gene: TRBJ2-2; v_gene: TRBV3-1/TRBV3-2; CDR3aa: CASSRGTTGELFF
abundance: -; j_gene: TRBJ2-1; v_gene: TRBV29-1; CDR3aa: CSVGSGRADEQFF
abundance: -; j_gene: TRBJ2-3; v_gene: TRBV24-1; CDR3aa: CATSDFDSIADTQYF
abundance: -; j_gene: TRBJ1-1; v_gene: TRBV18; CDR3aa: CASSPKRDRTEAFF
abundance: -; j_gene: TRBJ1-4; v_gene: TRBV27; CDR3aa: CASSNRGSGAEKLFF
abundance: -; j_gene: TRBJ1-1; v_gene: TRBV3-1/TRBV3-2; CDR3aa: CASSQGEREAFF
abundance: -; j_gene: TRBJ2-7; v_gene: TRBV6-5; CDR3aa: CASSKGGRVLEQYF
abundance: -; j_gene: TRBJ1-5; v_gene: TRBV5-1; CDR3aa: CASSLEGHSNQPQHF
abundance: -; j_gene: TRBJ2-7; v_gene: TRBV29-1; CDR3aa: CSATSKDEQYF
abundance: once; j_gene: TRBJ2-3; v_gene: TRBV24-1; CDR3aa: CATSDYRDTQYF
abundance: -; j_gene: TRBJ2-3; v_gene: TRBV19; CDR3aa: CASSIGAPSTDTQYF
abundance: -; j_gene: TRBJ1-1; v_gene: TRBV19; CDR3aa: CASRKTGGVKAEAFF
abundance: -; j_gene: TRBJ1-1; v_gene: TRBV10-1; CDR3aa: CASSLGRRNTEAFF
abundance: -; j_gene: TRBJ2-1; v_gene: TRBV20-1; CDR3aa: CSASRGRDNEQFF
abundance: -; j_gene: TRBJ2-1; v_gene: TRBV5-1; CDR3aa: CASSLAGSYNEQFF
abundance: -; j_gene: TRBJ2-1; v_gene: TRBV7-8; CDR3aa: CASSLLPGYEQFF
abundance: -; j_gene: TRBJ2-1; v_gene: TRBV19; CDR3aa: CASSIDRSSGNNNEQFF
abundance: -; j_gene: TRBJ2-4; v_gene: TRBV18; CDR3aa: CASSPGGSAKNIQYF
abundance: -; j_gene: TRBJ2-5; v_gene: TRBV14; CDR3aa: CASSPFGGQETQYF
abundance: -; j_gene: TRBJ1-1; v_gene: TRBV6-5; CDR3aa: CASSYSTMAEAFF
abundance: -; j_gene: TRBJ1-2; v_gene: TRBV19; CDR3aa: CASTISGVLGYTF
abundance: -; j_gene: TRBJ2-5; v_gene: TRBV7-9; CDR3aa: CASSSLGGGSVRETQYF
abundance: -; j_gene: TRBJ1-2; v_gene: TRBV2; CDR3aa: CASSTGVRGYGYTF
abundance: -; j_gene: TRBJ1-4; v_gene: TRBV7-2; CDR3aa: CASSLRAPGSNEKLFF
abundance: -; j_gene: TRBJ1-2; v_gene: TRBV5-1; CDR3aa: CASSLGREHYGYTF
abundance: -; j_gene: TRBJ2-1; v_gene: TRBV30; CDR3aa: CAWSGQGGYEQFF
abundance: -; j_gene: TRBJ1-4; v_gene: TRBV7-9; CDR3aa: CASSSQGVNEKLFF
abundance: once; j_gene: TRBJ1-2; v_gene: TRBV6-1; CDR3aa: CASSEAGRGPGYTF
abundance: -; j_gene: TRBJ1-5; v_gene: TRBV6-5; CDR3aa: CASRYREESNQPQHF
abundance: many; j_gene: TRBJ1-1; v_gene: TRBV28; CDR3aa: CASSPTANTEAFF
abundance: -; j_gene: TRBJ1-5; v_gene: TRBV19; CDR3aa: CASSLEMYSNQPQHF
abundance: -; j_gene: TRBJ2-5; v_gene: TRBV7-2; CDR3aa: CASSLGSRETQYF
abundance: few; j_gene: TRBJ1-5; v_gene: TRBV2; CDR3aa: CASSAQGTSNQPQHF
abundance: -; j_gene: TRBJ2-5; v_gene: TRBV7-2; CDR3aa: CASSPQGGQETQYF